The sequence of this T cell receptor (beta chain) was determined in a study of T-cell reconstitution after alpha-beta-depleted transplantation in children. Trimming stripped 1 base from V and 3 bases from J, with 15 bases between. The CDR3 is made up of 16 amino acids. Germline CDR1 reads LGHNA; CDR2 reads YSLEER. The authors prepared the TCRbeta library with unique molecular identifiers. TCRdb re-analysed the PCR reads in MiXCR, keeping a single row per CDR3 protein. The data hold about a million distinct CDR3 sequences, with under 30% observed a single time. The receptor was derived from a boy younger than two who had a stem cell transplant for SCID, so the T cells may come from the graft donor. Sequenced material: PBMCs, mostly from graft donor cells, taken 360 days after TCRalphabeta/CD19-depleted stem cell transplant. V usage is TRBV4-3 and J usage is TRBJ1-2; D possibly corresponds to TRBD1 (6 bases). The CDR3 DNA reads TGCGCCAGCAGCCAAGGGATAAGGACAGTAGACTATGGCTACACCTTC. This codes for CASSQGIRTVDYGYTF.